The 9 T cell receptor beta chains in this list originate from one sample, sequenced in a study of T cell repertoires in cytomegalovirus infection. In TCRdb, the reads were re-called with MiXCR into one record per CDR3 protein. The table records some 300,000 distinct CDR3 sequences, around 13% of them present only once. The sequenced sample was PBMCs. The origin of the receptors is a human donor in good health (CMV status not recorded). Some clones in this sample may be carry-over from other donors' samples.

This chain uses TRBV7-6 with TRBJ2-1; TRBD2 agrees at 11 bases. This CDR3 has 15 residues. CDR1 and CDR2 from the germline V gene are SGHVS and FNYEAQ. J gave up 2 bases and V 5 bases, and 2 bases lay outside the gene matches. The CDR3 sequence is CASSPLAGAYNEQFF. The CDR3 region has the DNA TGTGCCAGCAGCCCACTAGCGGGGGCCTACAATGAGCAGTTCTTC.

The chain is built from TRBV5-4 and TRBJ2-5; D is unresolved. This CDR3 spans 13 amino acids. Germline V CDR1 and CDR2: SGHNT, YYREEE (reference sequence). Trimming cost V 0 bases and J 5 bases, with 8 bases left between them. Here the CDR3 DNA reads TGTGCCAGCAGCTTGGAAGAAGCCGAGACCCAGTACTTC. It encodes CASSLEEAETQYF. Complete variable domain (other parts from reference TRBV5-4 and TRBJ2-5): ETGVTQSPTHLIKTRGQQVTLRCSSQSGHNTVSWYQQALGQGPQFIFQYYREEENGRGNFPPRFSGLQFPNYSSELNVNALELDDSALYLCASSLEEAETQYFGPGTRLLVL.

This clonotype has ten or more counts. The chain couples TRBV7-2 to TRBJ1-1, with 9 bases matching TRBD1. This CDR3 comprises 14 residues. Germline values: CDR1 SGHTA, CDR2 FQGNSA. V shed 7 bases, J shed 1 base, and the junction held 4 bases outside the gene matches. Written as DNA, the CDR3 is TGTGCCAGCACCCCGGACAGGGGGAACACTGAAGCTTTCTTT. Amino acids: CASTPDRGNTEAFF.

This clonotype was counted only a few times. The chain carries TRBV6-1 and TRBJ2-7, with 7 bases identical to TRBD1. This CDR3 region has 15 residues. From germline, CDR1 is MNHNS and CDR2 SASEGT. With 4 bases clipped from V and 4 bases from J, the junction kept 10 bases outside the gene matches. This chain's CDR3 is CASSAATGMRYEQYF. The CDR3 region has the DNA TGTGCCAGCAGTGCCGCGACAGGGATGCGGTACGAGCAGTACTTC.

The rearrangement uses TRBV14 and TRBJ1-1; D perhaps matches TRBD1 (5 bases). Germline V gives CDR1 SGHDN, CDR2 FVKESK. Trimming pared 5 bases from V and 0 bases from J, leaving 13 bases between. The CDR3 runs to 15 residues. CDR3 nucleotide sequence: TGTGCCAGCAGCTCCCCTGGGGACTTGAACACTGAAGCTTTCTTT. Translation: CASSSPGDLNTEAFF.

V usage is TRBV7-8 and J usage is TRBJ1-4, with TRBD1 as a possible D gene (5 bases). V was shortened by 4 bases and J by 8 bases, with 17 bases between the two germline ends. Germline values: CDR1 SGHVS, CDR2 FQNEAQ. CDR3 length: 15 residues. CDR3 bases: TGTGCCAGCAGCTCTCTTTCCGGGGCTGGGGAAAAACTGTTTTTT. This translates into CASSSLSGAGEKLFF.

This sequence joins TRBV12-3 or TRBV12-4 and TRBJ2-2; D is unresolved. This CDR3 comprises 11 residues. The V end lost 3 bases, the J end lost 6 bases, and 2 bases lay between the germline ends. The CDR3 loop reads CASSFAGELFF. For the CDR3, the DNA is TGTGCCAGCAGTTTTGCCGGGGAGCTGTTTTTT.

This chain joins TRBV6-5 and TRBJ1-6; 7 bases are a match to TRBD1. CDR3 size: 15 residues. The V gene's germline CDR1 is MNHEY and CDR2 SVGAGI. Trimming cost V 5 bases and J 5 bases; bases outside gene matches: 6. The CDR3 DNA sequence: TGTGCCAGCAGTCCCGGGACAGCAAATAATTCACCCCTCCACTTT. This codes for CASSPGTANNSPLHF.

This clonotype occurred many times. The chain joins TRBV7-2 to TRBJ2-7; 9 nucleotides line up with TRBD1. The CDR3 is 15 amino acids. The germline V gene has CDR1 SGHTA and CDR2 FQGNSA. The trim removed 1 base at V and 2 bases at J, leaving 3 bases unmatched. CDR3 protein: CASSLVGQGTYEQYF. The CDR3 DNA sequence: TGTGCCAGCAGCTTAGTTGGACAGGGGACCTACGAGCAGTACTTC.